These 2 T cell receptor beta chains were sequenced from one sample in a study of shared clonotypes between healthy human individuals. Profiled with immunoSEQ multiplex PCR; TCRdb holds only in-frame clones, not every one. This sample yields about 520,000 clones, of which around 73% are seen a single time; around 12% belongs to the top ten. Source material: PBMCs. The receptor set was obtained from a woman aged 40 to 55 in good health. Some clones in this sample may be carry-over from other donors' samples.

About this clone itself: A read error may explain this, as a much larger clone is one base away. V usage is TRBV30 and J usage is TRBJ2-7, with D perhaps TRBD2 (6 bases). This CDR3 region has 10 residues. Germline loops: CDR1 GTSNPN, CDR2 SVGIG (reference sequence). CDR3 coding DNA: TGTGCCTTTGGGGGGTTCGAGAAGTACTTC. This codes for CAFGGFEKYF.

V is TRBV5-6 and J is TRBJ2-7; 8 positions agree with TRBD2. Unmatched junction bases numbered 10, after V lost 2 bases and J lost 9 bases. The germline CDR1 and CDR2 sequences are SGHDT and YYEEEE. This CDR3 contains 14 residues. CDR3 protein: CASSFGLAGRGQYF. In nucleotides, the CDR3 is TGTGCCAGCAGCTTCGGCCTAGCGGGTCGTGGGCAGTACTTC.